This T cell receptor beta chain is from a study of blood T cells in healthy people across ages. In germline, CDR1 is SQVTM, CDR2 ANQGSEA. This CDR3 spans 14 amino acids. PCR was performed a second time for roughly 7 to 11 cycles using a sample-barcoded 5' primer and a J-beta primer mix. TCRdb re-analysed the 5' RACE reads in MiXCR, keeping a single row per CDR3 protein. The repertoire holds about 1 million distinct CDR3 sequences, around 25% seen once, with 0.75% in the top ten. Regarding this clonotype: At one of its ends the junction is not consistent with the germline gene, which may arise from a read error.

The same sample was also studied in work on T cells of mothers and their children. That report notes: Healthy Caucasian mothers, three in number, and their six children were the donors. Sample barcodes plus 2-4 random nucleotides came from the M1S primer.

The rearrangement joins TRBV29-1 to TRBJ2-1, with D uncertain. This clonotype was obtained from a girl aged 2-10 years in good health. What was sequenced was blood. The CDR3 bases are TGCAACGTTCCGGTCCGCGGAGCCTACAATGAGCAGTTCTTC. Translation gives CNVPVRGAYNEQFF.